The following is a T cell receptor beta chain sequence with its context. This CDR3 spans 14 amino acids. Germline CDR1 and CDR2: MNHEY and SVGAGI. The ends were cut back, 2 bases at V and 1 base at J, with 8 bases in the middle. This entry comes from a study of blood T cell repertoires in COVID-19. The data were produced by immunoSEQ multiplex PCR, yet TCRdb's version contains in-frame clones alone and is incomplete. The profile shows under 200,000 clones, approximately 79% of them singletons. The source of this sequence is a woman aged 55-70 years with acute COVID-19. Input material: PBMCs or T cells enriched from blood (not recorded which). The chain is built from TRBV6-5 and TRBJ2-5; D is ambiguous. The chain's CDR3 is CASSYTAIQETQYF. The CDR3 nucleotides are TGTGCCAGCAGTTACACAGCAATCCAAGAGACCCAGTACTTC.